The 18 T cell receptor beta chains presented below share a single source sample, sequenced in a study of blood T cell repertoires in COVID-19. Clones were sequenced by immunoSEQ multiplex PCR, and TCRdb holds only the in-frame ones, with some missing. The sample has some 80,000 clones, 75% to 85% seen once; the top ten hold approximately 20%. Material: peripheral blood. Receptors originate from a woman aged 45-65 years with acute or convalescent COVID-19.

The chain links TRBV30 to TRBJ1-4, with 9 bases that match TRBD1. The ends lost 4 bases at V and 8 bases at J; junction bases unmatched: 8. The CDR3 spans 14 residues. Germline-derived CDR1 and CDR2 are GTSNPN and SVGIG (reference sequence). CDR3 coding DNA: TGTGCCTGGAACAAACAGGGGGCGTGGGAAAAACTGTTTTTT. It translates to CAWNKQGAWEKLFF.

In DNA form, the CDR3 reads TGTGCCAGCAGTCTACTAGCGGGGGGCGGTAATGAGCAGTTCTTC. Encoded protein: CASSLLAGGGNEQFF. The chain uses TRBV2 and TRBJ2-1; TRBD2 aligns across 12 bases. Looked up from germline, CDR1 is SNHLY and CDR2 is FYNNEI. This CDR3 is 15 amino acids long. Losses at the gene ends were 5 bases for V and 7 bases for J; bases not matched to a gene: 6.

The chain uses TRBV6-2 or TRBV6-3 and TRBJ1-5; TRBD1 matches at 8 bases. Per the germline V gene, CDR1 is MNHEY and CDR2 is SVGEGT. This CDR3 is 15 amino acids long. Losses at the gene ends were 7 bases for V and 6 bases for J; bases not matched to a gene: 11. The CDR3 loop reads CASTPSRGRAQPQHF. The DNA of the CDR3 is TGTGCCAGCACCCCTAGCAGGGGGCGAGCTCAGCCCCAGCATTTT.

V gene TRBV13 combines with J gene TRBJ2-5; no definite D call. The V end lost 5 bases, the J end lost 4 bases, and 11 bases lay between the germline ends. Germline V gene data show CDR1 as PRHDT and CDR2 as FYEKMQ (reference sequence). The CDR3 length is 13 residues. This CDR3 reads CASSPIPGETQYF. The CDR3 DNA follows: TGTGCCAGCAGCCCTATTCCCGGAGAGACCCAGTACTTC.

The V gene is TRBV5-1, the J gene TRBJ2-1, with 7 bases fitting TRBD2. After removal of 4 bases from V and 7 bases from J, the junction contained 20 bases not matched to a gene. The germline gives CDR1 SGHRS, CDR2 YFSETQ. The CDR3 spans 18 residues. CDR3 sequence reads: CASSHSATTSLNRNEQFF. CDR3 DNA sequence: TGCGCCAGCAGCCACTCGGCCACGACTAGCTTGAATCGGAATGAGCAGTTCTTC.

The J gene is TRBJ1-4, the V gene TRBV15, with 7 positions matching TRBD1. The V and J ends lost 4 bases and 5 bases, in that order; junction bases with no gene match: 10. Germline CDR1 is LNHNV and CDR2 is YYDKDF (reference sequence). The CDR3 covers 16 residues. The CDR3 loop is CATSISRGSSNEKLFF. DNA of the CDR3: TGTGCCACCAGCATTAGCAGGGGGTCAAGCAATGAAAAACTGTTTTTT.

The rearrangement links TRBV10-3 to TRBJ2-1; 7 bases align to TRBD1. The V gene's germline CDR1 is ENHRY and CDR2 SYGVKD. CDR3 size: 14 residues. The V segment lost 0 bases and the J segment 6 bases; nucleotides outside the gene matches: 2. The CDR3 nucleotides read TGTGCCATCAGTGAGTCGAGGACAGGCAATGAGCAGTTCTTC. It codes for CAISESRTGNEQFF.

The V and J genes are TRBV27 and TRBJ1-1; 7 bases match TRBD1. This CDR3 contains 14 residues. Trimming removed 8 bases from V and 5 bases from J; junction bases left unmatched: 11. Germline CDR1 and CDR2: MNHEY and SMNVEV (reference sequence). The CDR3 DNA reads TGTGCCAGCTGTCTCCAAGGGGGCGCAACTGAAGCTTTCTTT. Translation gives CASCLQGGATEAFF.

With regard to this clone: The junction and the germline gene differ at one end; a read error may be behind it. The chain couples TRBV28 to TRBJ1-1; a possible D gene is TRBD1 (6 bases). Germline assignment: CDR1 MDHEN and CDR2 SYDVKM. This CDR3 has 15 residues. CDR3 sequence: CASRTGSRGNAEAFF. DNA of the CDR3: TGTGCCAGCAGGACAGGTAGCAGAGGGAACGCTGAAGCTTTCTTT.

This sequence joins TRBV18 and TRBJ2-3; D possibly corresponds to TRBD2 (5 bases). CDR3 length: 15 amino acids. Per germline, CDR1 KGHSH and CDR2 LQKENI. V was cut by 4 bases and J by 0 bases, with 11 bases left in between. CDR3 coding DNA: TGTGCCAGCTCACGCTTCTCGGGGAGCACAGATACGCAGTATTTT. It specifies CASSRFSGSTDTQYF.

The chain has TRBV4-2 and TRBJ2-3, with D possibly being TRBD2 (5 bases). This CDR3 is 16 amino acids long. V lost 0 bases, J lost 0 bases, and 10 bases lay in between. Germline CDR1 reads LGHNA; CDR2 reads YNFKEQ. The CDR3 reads CASSQERGWSTDTQYF. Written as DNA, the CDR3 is TGTGCCAGCAGCCAAGAAAGAGGGTGGAGCACAGATACGCAGTATTTT.

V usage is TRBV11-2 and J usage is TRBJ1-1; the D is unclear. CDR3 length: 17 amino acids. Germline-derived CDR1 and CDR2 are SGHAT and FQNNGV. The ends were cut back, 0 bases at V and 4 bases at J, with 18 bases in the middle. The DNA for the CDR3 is TGTGCCAGCAGCTTAGATCGCTTCGGGAAAGGGAGCACTGAAGCTTTCTTT. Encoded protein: CASSLDRFGKGSTEAFF.

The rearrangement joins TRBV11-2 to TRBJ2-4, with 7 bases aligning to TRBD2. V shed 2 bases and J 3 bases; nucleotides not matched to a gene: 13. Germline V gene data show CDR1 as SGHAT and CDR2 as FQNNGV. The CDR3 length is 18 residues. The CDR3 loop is CASSLSLAAPQGKNIQYF. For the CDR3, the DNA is TGTGCCAGCAGCTTAAGCCTAGCGGCACCCCAGGGCAAAAACATTCAGTACTTC.

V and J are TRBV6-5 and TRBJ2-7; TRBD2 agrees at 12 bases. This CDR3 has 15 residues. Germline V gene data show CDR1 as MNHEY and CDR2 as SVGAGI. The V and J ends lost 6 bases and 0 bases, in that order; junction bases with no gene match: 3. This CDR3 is CASRSTSGGSYEQYF. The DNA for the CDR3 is TGTGCCAGCAGGTCGACTAGCGGGGGCTCCTACGAGCAGTACTTC.

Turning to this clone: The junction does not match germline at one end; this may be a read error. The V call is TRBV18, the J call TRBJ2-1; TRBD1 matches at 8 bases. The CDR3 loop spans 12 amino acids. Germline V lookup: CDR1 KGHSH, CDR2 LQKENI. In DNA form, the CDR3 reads TGTGCCAGCTCACAACCGACAGGGGAGAGGCTCTTC. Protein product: CASSQPTGERLF. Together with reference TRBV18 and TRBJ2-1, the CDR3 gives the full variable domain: NAGVMQNPRHLVRRRGQEARLRCSPMKGHSHVYWYRQLPEEGLKFMVYLQKENIIDESGMPKERFSAEFPKEGPSILRIQQVVRGDSAAYFCASSQPTGERLFGPGTRLTVL.

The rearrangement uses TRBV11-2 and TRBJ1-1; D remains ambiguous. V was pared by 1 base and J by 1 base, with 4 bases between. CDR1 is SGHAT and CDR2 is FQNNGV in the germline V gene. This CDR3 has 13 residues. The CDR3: CASSLGANTEAFF. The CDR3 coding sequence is TGTGCCAGCAGCTTAGGAGCGAACACTGAAGCTTTCTTT.

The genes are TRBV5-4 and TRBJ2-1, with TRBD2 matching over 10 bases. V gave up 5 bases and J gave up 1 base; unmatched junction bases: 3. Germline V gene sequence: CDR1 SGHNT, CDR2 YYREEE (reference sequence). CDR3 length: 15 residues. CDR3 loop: CASSPTSGSYNEQFF. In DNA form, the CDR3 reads TGTGCCAGCAGTCCGACTAGCGGGTCCTACAATGAGCAGTTCTTC. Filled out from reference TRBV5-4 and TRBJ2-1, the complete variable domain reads ETGVTQSPTHLIKTRGQQVTLRCSSQSGHNTVSWYQQALGQGPQFIFQYYREEENGRGNFPPRFSGLQFPNYSSELNVNALELDDSALYLCASSPTSGSYNEQFFGPGTRLTVL.

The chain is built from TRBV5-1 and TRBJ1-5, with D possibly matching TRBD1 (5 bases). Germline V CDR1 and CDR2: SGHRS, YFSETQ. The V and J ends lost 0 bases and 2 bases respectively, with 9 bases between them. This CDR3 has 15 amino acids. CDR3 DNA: TGCGCCAGCAGCTTGGGAGAAGGGGGCAATCAGCCCCAGCATTTT. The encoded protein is CASSLGEGGNQPQHF. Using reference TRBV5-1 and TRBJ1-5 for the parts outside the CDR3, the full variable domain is KAGVTQTPRYLIKTRGQQVTLSCSPISGHRSVSWYQQTPGQGLQFLFEYFSETQRNKGNFPGRFSGRQFSNSRSEMNVSTLELGDSALYLCASSLGEGGNQPQHFGDGTRLSIL.